Shown below are 20 T cell receptor beta chains from a single sample sequenced in a study of early T cells in non-severe SARS-CoV-2 infection. TCRdb recomputed calls from the 5' RACE reads with MiXCR, one row per CDR3 protein. The profile shows over 20,000 distinct CDR3 sequences, about 5% of them singletons. The source material was whole blood. These receptors were taken from an adult who was a healthcare worker with PCR-confirmed SARS-CoV-2 infection or an uninfected control (not recorded which).

This chain joins TRBV6-2 or TRBV6-3 and TRBJ2-2; TRBD1 matches at 7 bases. The CDR3 spans 15 residues. The germline V gene has CDR1 MNHEY and CDR2 SVGEGT. V lost 9 bases to trimming and J lost 0 bases; unmatched junction nucleotides: 7. The CDR3 loop reads CASRTGATNTGELFF. The CDR3 DNA reads TGTGCCAGTAGGACAGGAGCCACGAACACCGGGGAGCTGTTTTTT.

This clonotype was observed once. The J gene is TRBJ1-2, the V gene TRBV19; 8 bases match TRBD1. Unmatched junction bases numbered 2, after V lost 7 bases and J lost 4 bases. Germline values: CDR1 LNHDA, CDR2 SQIVND (reference sequence). CDR3 length: 12 residues. The CDR3 region is CASIGQGYGYTF. The CDR3 DNA is TGTGCCAGTATTGGACAGGGCTATGGCTACACCTTC.

This clonotype occurred many times. The J gene is TRBJ2-3, the V gene TRBV11-2; 8 nucleotides align to TRBD1. CDR1 is SGHAT and CDR2 is FQNNGV in the germline V gene. J lost 4 bases, V lost 4 bases, and 7 bases had no gene match. The CDR3 is made up of 15 amino acids. The CDR3 bases are TGTGCCAGCAGCTCCCAGGGGGCGAAGGCAGATACGCAGTATTTT. This sequence encodes CASSSQGAKADTQYF. Supplemented by reference TRBV11-2 and TRBJ2-3, the full variable domain reads EAGVAQSPRYKIIEKRQSVAFWCNPISGHATLYWYQQILGQGPKLLIQFQNNGVVDDSQLPKDRFSAERLKGVDSTLKIQPAKLEDSAVYLCASSSQGAKADTQYFGPGTRLTVL.

This clonotype came up many times. The rearrangement links TRBV7-2 to TRBJ2-3; 10 nucleotides match TRBD2. The CDR3 loop spans 15 amino acids. The V gene's germline CDR1 is SGHTA and CDR2 FQGNSA. The junction had 1 base not matched to a gene; V was cut back by 1 base and J by 3 bases. CDR3 sequence: CASSLVAGGTDTQYF. As DNA, the CDR3 is TGTGCCAGCAGCTTAGTAGCGGGGGGAACAGATACGCAGTATTTT.

This clonotype was seen repeatedly, ten times or more. The chain carries TRBV3-1 and TRBJ2-2; D gene uncertain. There are 15 residues in the CDR3. Germline CDR1 and CDR2: LGHDT and YNNKEL (reference sequence). Trimming pared 1 base from V and 1 base from J, leaving 7 bases between. The CDR3 DNA reads as TGTGCCAGCAGCCAAGTGAGACAGAACACCGGGGAGCTGTTTTTT. This encodes CASSQVRQNTGELFF. Supplemented by reference TRBV3-1 and TRBJ2-2, the full variable domain reads DTAVSQTPKYLVTQMGNDKSIKCEQNLGHDTMYWYKQDSKKFLKIMFSYNNKELIINETVPNRFSPKSPDKAHLNLHINSLELGDSAVYFCASSQVRQNTGELFFGEGSRLTVL.

This clonotype was counted many times. The genes are TRBV12-3 or TRBV12-4 and TRBJ1-1; D is unclear. V lost 6 bases, J lost 11 bases, and 16 bases lay in between. CDR3 length: 12 amino acids. The CDR3 nucleotides are TGTGCCAGCAGCCGGGTTGAGGGAGGCGCTTTCTTT. Translated, it gives CASSRVEGGAFF.

This clonotype was observed many times. The V and J genes are TRBV6-4 and TRBJ1-2, with D possibly being TRBD1 (5 bases). The V gene lost 5 bases and the J gene lost 7 bases, with 14 bases spanning the gap. This CDR3 contains 13 residues. Germline CDR1 and CDR2: MRHNA and SNTAGT. The chain's CDR3 is CASSQGDQVGYTF. CDR3 nucleotides: TGTGCCAGCAGTCAAGGGGACCAGGTTGGCTACACCTTC.

This clonotype was seen repeatedly, ten times or more. This rearrangement joins TRBV7-2 to TRBJ2-7; 14 nucleotides agree with TRBD2. In germline, CDR1 is SGHTA, CDR2 FQGNSA. Trimming cost V 5 bases and J 4 bases; bases outside gene matches: 7. CDR3 length: 16 residues. The CDR3 DNA follows: TGTGCCAGCAGCCCCCCAGGACTAGCGGGGGGATACGAGCAGTACTTC. The encoded protein is CASSPPGLAGGYEQYF.

In this sample, this clonotype is medium-sized. This rearrangement joins TRBV6-6 to TRBJ1-1, with D possibly matching TRBD1 (6 bases). Germline loops: CDR1 MNHNY, CDR2 SVGAGI (reference sequence). With 2 bases removed from V and 8 bases from J, the gap between germline ends came to 9 bases. CDR3 size: 12 residues. The chain's CDR3 is CASSYQTGEAFF. In nucleotides, the CDR3 is TGTGCCAGCAGTTACCAAACAGGGGAAGCTTTCTTT.

This clonotype was detected only a few times. The chain joins TRBV20-1 to TRBJ2-7, with 13 bases matching TRBD2. The V segment lost 5 bases and the J segment 3 bases; nucleotides outside the gene matches: 4. CDR3 length equals 14 residues. CDR1 DFQATT and CDR2 SNEGSKA come from the germline V gene (reference sequence). The CDR3 here is CSAQGLAGNYEQYF. CDR3 DNA: TGCAGTGCTCAGGGACTAGCGGGGAACTACGAGCAGTACTTC.

This clonotype was seen ten or more times. This chain joins TRBV7-9 and TRBJ1-2; 8 bases align to TRBD1. Trimming took 3 bases from V and 8 from J; bases not matched to a gene: 5. The CDR3 spans 13 residues. Germline V gene data show CDR1 as SEHNR and CDR2 as FQNEAQ (reference sequence). The CDR3 is CASSFGQGEGYTF. CDR3 coding DNA: TGTGCCAGCAGCTTCGGACAGGGAGAGGGCTACACCTTC.

This clonotype qualifies as medium-sized. The chain is built from TRBV10-3 and TRBJ2-3; tentative D call: TRBD2 (7 bases). This CDR3 is 13 amino acids long. Germline V gene lookup returns CDR1 ENHRY and CDR2 SYGVKD. Deletions cut 10 bases from V and 2 bases from J, with 13 bases between. CDR3 coding DNA: TGTGCCACCTCGGGGGGCAACACAGATACGCAGTATTTT. As protein: CATSGGNTDTQYF.

Many counts were recorded for this clonotype. The V and J genes are TRBV18 and TRBJ2-3; a weak D match, TRBD2 (5 bases). Germline V gives CDR1 KGHSH, CDR2 LQKENI. The V and J ends lost 3 bases and 3 bases respectively, with 10 bases between them. This CDR3 has 14 residues. CDR3 amino acids: CASSPSGSTDTQYF. CDR3 nucleotide sequence: TGTGCCAGCTCACCCTCGGGGAGTACAGATACGCAGTATTTT.

This clonotype was found a few times. This chain connects TRBV7-6 to TRBJ2-7; a weak D match, TRBD1 (6 bases). This CDR3 has 13 residues. V was trimmed by 1 base and J by 6 bases, leaving 10 bases between them. In germline, CDR1 is SGHVS, CDR2 FNYEAQ. Written as DNA, the CDR3 is TGTGCCAGCAGCTTAGAACTAGGGGGCGAGCAGTACTTC. It yields the protein CASSLELGGEQYF.

The chain joins TRBV3-1 to TRBJ2-3, with 8 positions matching TRBD2. Trimming at V came to 1 base and at J to 4 bases, leaving 4 bases not matched to a gene. The germline V gene encodes CDR1 LGHDT and CDR2 YNNKEL (reference sequence). This CDR3 has 15 amino acids. CDR3 sequence: CASSQGAGAPDTQYF. In nucleotides, the CDR3 is TGTGCCAGCAGCCAAGGAGCGGGGGCCCCAGATACGCAGTATTTT.

This clonotype was seen a handful of times. The chain joins TRBV3-1 to TRBJ2-7; D not certain. The V end was cut by 0 bases, the J end by 2 bases, with 8 bases between. Germline lookup yields CDR1 LGHDT and CDR2 YNNKEL (reference sequence). This CDR3 spans 14 amino acids. CDR3 protein: CASSQEWQTYEQYF. CDR3 bases: TGTGCCAGCAGCCAAGAGTGGCAGACCTACGAGCAGTACTTC.

In its sample, this clonotype was seen a few times. This chain uses TRBV7-9 with TRBJ1-5; no firm D call. CDR1 is SEHNR, CDR2 FQNEAQ, per germline (reference sequence). V was pared by 1 base and J by 0 bases, with 7 bases between. The CDR3 is made up of 15 amino acids. CDR3 bases: TGTGCCAGCAGCTTAGGAGGTTATAGCAATCAGCCCCAGCATTTT. This codes for CASSLGGYSNQPQHF.

In its sample, this clonotype was seen many times. V gene TRBV7-8 combines with J gene TRBJ1-2; D ambiguous. Germline lookup yields CDR1 SGHVS and CDR2 FQNEAQ. The V and J ends lost 5 bases and 6 bases respectively, with 19 bases between them. The CDR3 length is 15 residues. In DNA form, the CDR3 reads TGTGCCAGCAGCCCCGCCGGGGTATTCCCGAATGGCTACACCTTC. Its protein product is CASSPAGVFPNGYTF.

This clonotype has at least ten counts. The chain joins TRBV2 to TRBJ2-5; maybe TRBD1 (6 bases). The CDR3 totals 13 residues. Germline lookup yields CDR1 SNHLY and CDR2 FYNNEI. V gave up 6 bases and J gave up 3 bases, with 11 bases separating them. The chain's CDR3 is CASSKTGEETQYF. The CDR3, as DNA: TGTGCCAGCAGCAAGACAGGCGAAGAGACCCAGTACTTC.

This clonotype occurred a few times. This sequence joins TRBV11-2 and TRBJ2-2, with TRBD1 identical over 7 bases. The germline V gene has CDR1 SGHAT and CDR2 FQNNGV. The CDR3 spans 15 residues. J was trimmed by 1 base and V by 1 base; bases with no gene match: 0. This CDR3 reads CASSLGTGNTGELFF. The CDR3 bases are TGTGCCAGCAGCTTAGGGACAGGGAACACCGGGGAGCTGTTTTTT.